This is a list of T cell receptor beta chains from one sample in a study of cytomegalovirus exposure and HLA in healthy donors. TCRdb's table, derived via immunoSEQ multiplex PCR, lists solely in-frame clones and lacks some. The data contain approximately 79,000 clones, around 81% of them singletons. The sequenced sample was PBMCs. These receptors all come from a man aged 40-49 years in good health and CMV-seronegative. Both conserved end residues are trimmed from each CDR3. A D gene is named only where the DNA matches it firmly.

D: TRBD1; V: TRBV7-9; J: TRBJ2-5; CDR3: ASNRGQSQETQY
D: -; V: TRBV6-1; J: TRBJ2-1; CDR3: ASSEYSFRSYNEQF
D: TRBD2; V: TRBV10-1; J: TRBJ2-1; CDR3: ASSVKASGRNNYNEQF
D: -; V: TRBV6-1; J: TRBJ2-2; CDR3: ASIEKLSNTGELF
D: -; V: TRBV9; J: TRBJ2-1; CDR3: ASSVDGIGNEQF
D: TRBD1; V: TRBV19; J: TRBJ1-2; CDR3: ATERGDRGQVYGYT
D: TRBD1; V: TRBV12-5; J: TRBJ2-2; CDR3: ASKRTGLNTGELF
D: TRBD1; V: TRBV19; J: TRBJ1-5; CDR3: ASSFTGGNQPQH
D: -; V: TRBV12-1; J: TRBJ1-5; CDR3: ASSARIGGMGGNQPQH
D: TRBD2; V: TRBV5-1; J: TRBJ2-7; CDR3: ASSLKGGSTAYEQY
D: -; V: TRBV19; J: TRBJ1-2; CDR3: ASSSDGGFNYGYT
D: TRBD1; V: TRBV28; J: TRBJ1-3; CDR3: ASLTGVDTIY
D: TRBD2; V: TRBV6-1; J: TRBJ2-5; CDR3: ASSALAGGPETQY
D: TRBD1; V: TRBV2; J: TRBJ2-3; CDR3: ASSVDRADTQY
D: -; V: TRBV27; J: TRBJ2-7; CDR3: ASSLSFSGEQY
D: TRBD2; V: TRBV5-1; J: TRBJ2-2; CDR3: ASSSLAGEVTGELF
D: TRBD1; V: TRBV5-8; J: TRBJ1-6; CDR3: ASSLGTANSPLH
D: TRBD1; V: TRBV19; J: TRBJ1-4; CDR3: ASNRGQGNEKLF
D: -; V: TRBV18; J: TRBJ2-6; CDR3: ASSRDSGANGLT
D: -; V: TRBV5-1; J: TRBJ1-1; CDR3: ASGEGSTEAF
D: TRBD2; V: TRBV2; J: TRBJ2-1; CDR3: AGGLAGEGNEQF
D: -; V: TRBV4-2; J: TRBJ2-2; CDR3: ASSQDGGAGWDTGELF
D: -; V: TRBV5-1; J: TRBJ1-1; CDR3: ASSRWGENTEAF
D: TRBD2; V: TRBV14; J: TRBJ2-7; CDR3: ASSKSGSYRYEQY
D: -; V: TRBV6-1; J: TRBJ1-5; CDR3: ASSTQGEQPQH
D: -; V: TRBV6-1; J: TRBJ2-1; CDR3: ASSETLANEQF
D: TRBD2; V: TRBV5-1; J: TRBJ2-1; CDR3: ASSSGTSGNSYNEQF
D: -; V: TRBV5-1; J: TRBJ1-1; CDR3: ASSLLQGGTEAF
D: TRBD2; V: TRBV19; J: TRBJ2-3; CDR3: ASSLKSSGRAKDTQY
D: TRBD2; V: TRBV2; J: TRBJ2-1; CDR3: ASRVPAGESYNEQF
D: TRBD1; V: TRBV19; J: TRBJ1-5; CDR3: ASWDRDQPQH
D: -; V: TRBV19; J: TRBJ1-2; CDR3: ASSIEGTWPQGYT
D: TRBD2; V: TRBV4-2; J: TRBJ2-7; CDR3: ASSQGLGTSGSRQY
D: -; V: TRBV2; J: TRBJ2-7; CDR3: ASRSRRGGTARENPYEQY
D: -; V: TRBV18; J: TRBJ1-1; CDR3: ASSPRLWENTEAF
D: -; V: TRBV18; J: TRBJ2-3; CDR3: ASSPEARAGDTQY
D: -; V: TRBV5-1; J: TRBJ2-1; CDR3: ASSLDRNNEQF
D: TRBD2; V: TRBV7-8; J: TRBJ2-3; CDR3: ASSALTSGSADTQY
D: TRBD1; V: TRBV6-5; J: TRBJ1-4; CDR3: ASSRTGNEKLF
D: TRBD1; V: TRBV5-5; J: TRBJ1-4; CDR3: ASSLDRIDEKLF
D: TRBD1; V: TRBV5-1; J: TRBJ1-1; CDR3: ASSSRGGQPTNTEAF
D: -; V: TRBV19; J: TRBJ1-4; CDR3: ASSLFSNEKLF
D: TRBD2; V: TRBV6-6; J: TRBJ2-1; CDR3: ASSGKAGPPNNEQF
D: TRBD2; V: TRBV29-1; J: TRBJ2-5; CDR3: SGGGEETQY
D: -; V: TRBV6-1; J: TRBJ2-3; CDR3: ASSEVRGDTQY
D: -; V: TRBV4-1; J: TRBJ1-1; CDR3: ASSRGQSTEAF
D: -; V: TRBV27; J: TRBJ1-2; CDR3: ASSLDQEGMYGYT
D: -; V: TRBV5-1; J: TRBJ2-1; CDR3: ASSIATSSYNEQF
D: -; V: TRBV11-2; J: TRBJ1-1; CDR3: ASSLTGPARGAF
D: TRBD1; V: TRBV7-9; J: TRBJ1-2; CDR3: ASSSGTGAGGYT
D: TRBD2; V: TRBV5-1; J: TRBJ2-1; CDR3: ASSFTSGAYNEQF
D: -; V: TRBV6-1; J: TRBJ2-1; CDR3: ASSQGTYNEQF
D: -; V: TRBV7-9; J: TRBJ1-5; CDR3: SSSLGSTSGNQPQH
D: -; V: TRBV30; J: TRBJ2-5; CDR3: AWSVLGFSETQY
D: -; V: TRBV9; J: TRBJ2-3; CDR3: ASSLRGAYTDTQY
D: TRBD1; V: TRBV5-1; J: TRBJ2-1; CDR3: ASSLDSGTGVLQQF
D: TRBD2; V: TRBV28; J: TRBJ2-1; CDR3: ASSLLAGGLRNEQF
D: TRBD1; V: TRBV2; J: TRBJ2-7; CDR3: ASSIDRGQREQY